This T cell receptor beta chain was captured by sequencing in a study of T cells in Graves' hyperthyroidism and ophthalmopathy (dated by TCRdb to about 2019). In terms of the full investigation: Peripheral blood was sampled at the time of initial diagnosis, prior to any treatment. The paper reports TCR Vbeta CDR3 sequencing of 130 to 150 peripheral blood samples: 43 ophthalmopathy, approximately 74 hyperthyroidism and roughly 17 progressor patients. TCR V-J signatures able to tell the groups apart were searched for in a discovery cohort of some 97 patients, of whom roughly 42 had Graves' ophthalmopathy and more than 55 had stable Graves' hyperthyroidism. Prospective prediction of ophthalmopathy was tested in an independent validation cohort of 18 hyperthyroidism patients and 17 patients who later progressed to ophthalmopathy. The 100 discovery patients were randomly divided into training and test sets at a 7:3 ratio. After sampling, hyperthyroidism patients received methimazole starting at 30 mg daily, and ophthalmopathy patients received high-dose intravenous methylprednisolone. Thyroid tissue and blood T-cell repertoires from six Graves' hyperthyroidism patients were also compared in the study. Overall study outcomes, separate from this receptor: Most expanded thyroid clonotypes (frequency above 0.001) were also found in blood, which suggests that blood repertoires may mirror thyroid immune responses. A 13 V-J signature model separated ophthalmopathy from stable hyperthyroidism, with around 91% sensitivity and roughly 84% specificity in cross-validation and 80%/75% in testing. No statistical method was used to fix the sample size in advance, and group allocation was not hidden from the investigators. In validation, progression to ophthalmopathy was predicted by the model with more than 65% sensitivity and about 72% specificity, a median of about 6.8 months before onset.

The CDR3 runs 15 residues from the cysteine to the phenylalanine. The sequence is cut down to CDR3 DNA, 45 bases in frame from base 1. A distance of 10 bases separates the germline ends of V and J, which lose 2 bases and 0 bases respectively. CDR1 and CDR2 were assigned from the germline V gene (reference sequence) as SEHNR and FQNEAQ. This clonotype was counted only a few times. Its specific antigen is unknown. Nothing much larger sits one base from this clone, and base qualities are not available. Moderately to severely active disease, a Clinical Activity Score of at least 3, a NOSPECS grade of at least 4, and a duration under 3 months were present in ophthalmopathy patients. Any patient with an uncontrolled infection, another autoimmune disease, pregnancy or lactation was excluded. Diagnoses were based on clinical symptoms, serum thyroxine and TRAb, thyroid ultrasound and orbital computed tomography. Ficoll-Paque density gradient centrifugation was used to isolate PBMCs from about 9 ml of fresh peripheral blood. Total RNA was extracted using Trizol reagent, and RNA quality was assessed on an Agilent 2100 Bioanalyzer.

Amplification of TCR beta CDR3 regions was carried out from RNA transcripts. A first-round RT-PCR of the TCR CDR3 used the HTBI primer set with the Qiagen OneStep RT-PCR kit. Libraries were constructed in a second round of multiplex PCR, after which size selection and purification were performed. Sequencing of the libraries was done on an Illumina HiSeq2000 using paired-end 100 bp reads. Per the source publication's procedure: SOAPnuke was used to process the raw data, with reads discarded if the reads contained adapters or uncalled bases, had a mean Phred below 15, or lacked an exact constant-primer or identifier match. High-quality paired reads were merged using COPE v1.2.5, and each unique nucleotide sequence was defined as a clonotype. Clonotypes were aligned to IMGT TRBV, TRBD and TRBJ reference segments using MiTCR v1.1. The analysis was restricted to V-J combinations with a frequency above 0.0001, which together covered approximately 99% of the repertoires. The TCS score was defined as the ratio of F50 (clonal expansion) to E x V (chaos), calculated using BLOSUM62-based TCRdist between CDR3 peptides within each V-J. Welch's t-statistics and random forest reduced fewer than 550 V-J features to under 15, which were used in a naive Bayes classifier (R e1071). TCRdb ran its own pipeline on the public reads, namely fastp trimming at Q25 and MiXCR clone calling, and kept in-frame beta chains. Under each unique CDR3 protein, matching rows form one entry showing the most common genes and DNA. For this entry, the V and J calls and clone size follow TCRdb and not the study's own pipeline. The sample data list about half a million distinct CDR3 sequences, and under 25% of these were observed just once. Less than 65% of the sample is in the top ten clones.

The V gene is TRBV7-9 and the J gene is TRBJ1-1; the D region possibly corresponds to TRBD1 (5 bases align). The sequencing input was blood. This receptor was taken from a woman in her 70s with Graves' ophthalmopathy. The nucleotides read TGTGCCAGCAGCTTAAGGGGCTCACTGAACACTGAAGCTTTCTTT. It codes for CASSLRGSLNTEAFF.